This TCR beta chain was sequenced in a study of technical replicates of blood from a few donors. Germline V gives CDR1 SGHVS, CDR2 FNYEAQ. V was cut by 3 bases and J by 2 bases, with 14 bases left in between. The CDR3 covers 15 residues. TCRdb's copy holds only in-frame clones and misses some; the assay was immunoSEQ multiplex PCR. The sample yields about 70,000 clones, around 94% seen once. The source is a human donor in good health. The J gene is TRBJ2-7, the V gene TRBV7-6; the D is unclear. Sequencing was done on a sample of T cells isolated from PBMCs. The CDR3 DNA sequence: TGTGCCAGCAGCTTCCCCTACGTGGCGGCCTACGAGCAGTACTTC. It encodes CASSFPYVAAYEQYF.